The clone carrying this TCR beta chain was picked up a small number of times. These data are taken from a study of early T cells in non-severe SARS-CoV-2 infection. TCRdb redid the calling of the 5' RACE reads with MiXCR, one entry per CDR3 protein. Of about 72,000 distinct CDR3 sequences listed, roughly 10% are singletons. Trimming cost V 4 bases and J 8 bases, with 15 bases left between them. The CDR3 has 14 amino acids. Germline assignment: CDR1 SGHDN and CDR2 FVKESK. The clonotype originates from an adult who was a healthcare worker with PCR-confirmed SARS-CoV-2 infection or an uninfected control (not recorded which). The V gene is TRBV14, the J gene TRBJ2-1, with D unclear. The sequencing input was whole blood. The CDR3 loop is CASSRLTSGDEQFF. The CDR3 DNA sequence: TGTGCCAGCAGCCGACTGACTTCCGGCGATGAGCAGTTCTTC.